Sequencing of this T cell receptor beta chain was carried out in a study of T cells in Graves' hyperthyroidism and ophthalmopathy. The overall study: At initial diagnosis, before any treatment had begun, peripheral blood was obtained. Whole-study results and caveats: Onset of ophthalmopathy came a median approximately 6.5 months after the model predicted it.

What was amplified from RNA transcripts were TCR beta CDR3 regions. With the HTBI primer set, the TCR CDR3 went through a first round of RT-PCR. TCRdb recomputed calls from the multiplex PCR reads with MiXCR, one row per CDR3 protein. The data hold a few hundred thousand distinct CDR3 sequences, with 25% observed a single time. For this clonotype: Its antigen remains unknown.

V lost 4 bases and J lost 0, with 6 bases in between. Germline lookup yields CDR1 MRHNA and CDR2 SNTAGT. This CDR3 is 13 amino acids long. The gene calls are TRBV6-4 and TRBJ1-1; D remains ambiguous. This receptor was taken from a man aged 45 to 65 with Graves' hyperthyroidism. Sequenced material: blood. The CDR3 sequence: CASSAELNTEAFF. The CDR3, as DNA: TGTGCCAGCAGTGCCGAGTTGAACACTGAAGCTTTCTTT.